The sequence of this TCR beta chain was determined in a study of Ad26.COV2.S vaccination and SARS-CoV-2 variants. The CDR3 is 13 residues long. Trimming cost V 1 base and J 1 base, with 4 bases left between them. CDR1 MGHDK and CDR2 SYGVNS come from the germline V gene. As to treatment: roughly 18 received Ad26.COV2.S at low or high dose, single or two shots; roughly five received placebo; per-sample allocation not given. Samples came from day 63 after the first vaccine or placebo injection. Assay used: immunoSEQ multiplex PCR; TCRdb lists only in-frame clones, some missing. The repertoire holds 400,000 to 450,000 clones, less than 95% seen once, with roughly 4% in the top ten.

The specimen was peripheral blood, collected in a trial of Ad26.COV2.S vaccine versus placebo. The chain recombines TRBV25-1 with TRBJ1-1; no definite D call. The sequence was obtained from a person aged 18-60 years who received the Ad26.COV2.S COVID-19 vaccine or a placebo. CDR3 sequence reads: CASSESENTEAFF. Here the CDR3 DNA reads TGTGCCAGCAGTGAATCAGAGAACACTGAAGCTTTCTTT.